These T cell receptor beta chains were read from a single sample in a study of cytomegalovirus exposure and HLA in healthy donors. TCRdb's table, derived via immunoSEQ multiplex PCR, lists solely in-frame clones and lacks some. The sample records about 160,000 clones, 65% to 85% being singletons. The sample was PBMCs. The receptor source for this set is a male donor in good health and CMV-seropositive. Both conserved end residues are part of each CDR3. D genes are given only for firm matches. For some rows the clone size is stated as once, few or many, or as a class when expanded; others skip it.

j_call d_call v_call clone_size cdr3_aa cdr3_nt
TRBJ2-7 . TRBV30 few CAWSAPGTPFGEQYF TGTGCCTGGAGTGCTCCTGGGACTCCCTTCGGCGAGCAGTACTTC
TRBJ2-7 TRBD1 TRBV10-3 . CAISSGGESSYEQYF TGTGCCATCAGCTCAGGGGGCGAGAGCTCCTACGAGCAGTACTTC
TRBJ2-7 . TRBV6-1 . CASSSGQLYEQYF TGTGCCAGCAGTTCAGGACAACTCTACGAGCAGTACTTC
TRBJ2-1 TRBD2 TRBV11-2 . CASRASGTQYEQFF TGTGCCAGCAGGGCTAGCGGGACACAATATGAGCAGTTCTTC
TRBJ1-1 . TRBV4-1 . CASSPSKGQGDREAFF TGCGCCAGCAGCCCTTCCAAGGGCCAGGGCGATCGAGAAGCTTTCTTT
TRBJ2-1 TRBD2 TRBV14 . CASSQRPGLATYNEQFF TGTGCCAGCAGCCAGAGACCGGGACTAGCGACCTACAATGAGCAGTTCTTC
TRBJ2-7 . TRBV7-6 few CASSSGGRSRYEQYF TGTGCCAGCAGTTCGGGCGGGCGTAGCCGCTACGAGCAGTACTTC
TRBJ2-3 . TRBV7-2 . CASSSGLNTDTQYF TGTGCCAGCAGCTCCGGACTCAACACAGATACGCAGTATTTT
TRBJ1-3 TRBD1 TRBV6-5 few CASSPVGQGLHYF TGTGCCAGCAGTCCCGTGGGACAGGGCCTCCACTATTTT
TRBJ2-1 . TRBV9 few CASSVDSVRVAVTEQFF TGTGCCAGCAGCGTAGATTCCGTACGGGTGGCTGTCACTGAGCAGTTCTTC
TRBJ2-7 . TRBV27 . CASSPQGISYEQYF TGTGCCAGCAGTCCACAGGGTATCTCCTACGAGCAGTACTTC
TRBJ1-6 TRBD1 TRBV5-6 . CASSQDRGAVSPLHF TGTGCCAGCAGTCAGGACAGGGGGGCGGTTTCACCCCTCCACTTT
TRBJ1-5 . TRBV23-1 . CASRAKGEGRNQPQHF TGCGCCAGCAGGGCTAAGGGGGAGGGCCGCAATCAGCCCCAGCATTTT
TRBJ2-1 . TRBV7-9 . CSSSASGEDLSYNEQFF TGTTCCAGCAGCGCGAGCGGAGAAGACCTCTCCTACAATGAGCAGTTCTTC
TRBJ2-1 . TRBV5-4 . CASSLGSTYNEQFF TGTGCCAGCAGCTTGGGGAGTACCTACAATGAGCAGTTCTTC
TRBJ1-1 . TRBV4-1 . CASSPGAQEAFF TGCGCCAGCAGCCCAGGGGCCCAGGAGGCTTTCTTT
TRBJ2-3 . TRBV9 . CASSVRELSDTQYF TGTGCCAGCAGCGTGAGGGAGTTGTCAGATACGCAGTATTTT
TRBJ1-2 TRBD1 TRBV6-1 . CASSAGQDVYGYTF TGTGCCAGCAGCGCGGGACAGGATGTCTATGGCTACACCTTC
TRBJ2-2 TRBD2 TRBV12-5 few CASGAGGTGELFF TGTGCTAGTGGCGCGGGAGGCACCGGGGAGCTGTTTTTT
TRBJ2-7 TRBD2 TRBV6-1 . CASSGTSPRPYEQYF TGTGCCAGCAGTGGGACTAGCCCGAGACCGTACGAGCAGTACTTC
TRBJ2-3 TRBD2 TRBV9 . CASSVREGPLSTDTQYF TGTGCCAGCAGCGTGAGGGAGGGCCCTCTGAGCACAGATACGCAGTATTTT
TRBJ1-2 . TRBV5-4 . CASSLAGNYGYTF TGTGCCAGCAGCTTGGCAGGGAACTATGGCTACACCTTC
TRBJ2-1 TRBD2 TRBV5-6 . CASSSPILTSEGGRNEQFF TGTGCCAGCAGCTCTCCCATCCTGACTAGCGAGGGAGGTAGGAATGAGCAGTTCTTC
TRBJ2-2 . TRBV6-6 . CASSLSGGELFF TGTGCCAGCAGTCTGTCCGGCGGGGAGCTGTTTTTT
TRBJ2-7 TRBD1 TRBV4-3 once CASSQASRGYEQYF TGCGCCAGCAGCCAAGCGTCCAGGGGGTACGAGCAGTACTTC
TRBJ2-3 TRBD2 TRBV7-3 . CASSLSGTSGRGTQYF TGTGCCAGCAGCTTATCGGGGACTAGCGGGAGGGGTACGCAGTATTTT
TRBJ2-1 TRBD2 TRBV6-6 . CASSYELAGNNEQFF TGTGCCAGCAGTTACGAACTAGCGGGAAACAATGAGCAGTTCTTC
TRBJ2-5 TRBD2 TRBV19 . CASSLYHPPSGEFQETQYF TGTGCCAGTAGTCTCTATCACCCCCCTAGCGGGGAATTCCAAGAGACCCAGTACTTC
TRBJ2-2 . TRBV25-1 . CASSELLSGTGELFF TGTGCCAGCAGTGAACTTCTTAGCGGCACCGGGGAGCTGTTTTTT
TRBJ2-3 TRBD1 TRBV5-1 . CASSPSGTGPPSTDTQYF TGCGCCAGCAGCCCATCAGGGACAGGTCCTCCTAGCACAGATACGCAGTATTTT
TRBJ2-1 TRBD2 TRBV4-2 . CASSQDISGALNEQFF TGTGCCAGCAGCCAAGATATTAGCGGGGCCCTGAATGAGCAGTTCTTC
TRBJ2-3 . TRBV7-2 . CASSVFIADTQYF TGTGCCAGCAGCGTATTTATTGCAGATACGCAGTATTTT
TRBJ1-4 TRBD1 TRBV5-6 . CASSRTRDRVSATNEKLFF TGTGCCAGCAGCAGGACCAGGGACAGGGTGTCGGCAACTAATGAAAAACTGTTTTTT
TRBJ2-1 . TRBV6-5 . CASSAEGTHDEQFF TGTGCCAGCAGTGCCGAGGGGACACACGATGAGCAGTTCTTC
TRBJ1-2 TRBD1 TRBV6-1 . CASIAGQGLYGYTF TGTGCCAGCATTGCGGGACAGGGGCTTTATGGCTACACCTTC
TRBJ2-7 . TRBV9 . CASSVGGGPTYEQYF TGTGCCAGCAGCGTAGGAGGGGGACCTACCTACGAGCAGTACTTC
TRBJ2-3 . TRBV4-3 few CASSQDRSLSGLADTQYF TGCGCCAGCAGCCAAGATCGCAGTTTATCGGGATTAGCAGATACGCAGTATTTT
TRBJ2-2 . TRBV11-2 . CASRWGQNTGELFF TGTGCCAGCAGATGGGGGCAGAACACCGGGGAGCTGTTTTTT
TRBJ2-5 TRBD2 TRBV2 . CASSKSGTGETQYF TGTGCCAGCAGTAAAAGCGGGACCGGAGAGACCCAGTACTTC
TRBJ2-1 TRBD1 TRBV27 . CASSSTGAEQFF TGTGCCAGCAGTTCAACAGGGGCTGAGCAGTTCTTC
TRBJ2-2 . TRBV2 few CASSVRGSGELFF TGTGCCAGCAGTGTAAGGGGGTCCGGGGAGCTGTTTTTT
TRBJ2-3 TRBD1 TRBV6-5 once CASRTRTGAGDTQYF TGTGCCAGCAGGACACGTACAGGGGCAGGAGATACGCAGTATTTT
TRBJ2-7 TRBD2 TRBV4-1 . CASSHGTGGTYEQYF TGCGCCAGCAGCCACGGGACGGGGGGGACCTACGAGCAGTACTTC
TRBJ2-7 . TRBV6-1 . CASMNRDYEQYF TGTGCCAGCATGAACCGAGACTACGAGCAGTACTTC
TRBJ1-2 . TRBV28 . CASSLQGSGYTF TGTGCCAGCAGCCTACAGGGAAGTGGCTACACCTTC
TRBJ1-2 TRBD1 TRBV27 . CASRLTGAGYTF TGTGCCAGCAGGCTGACAGGGGCCGGCTACACCTTC
TRBJ1-1 . TRBV10-3 . CAISETANTEAFF TGTGCCATCAGTGAGACAGCCAACACTGAAGCTTTCTTT
TRBJ2-7 . TRBV30 . CAWAGRIYEQYF TGTGCCTGGGCGGGAAGGATATACGAGCAGTACTTC